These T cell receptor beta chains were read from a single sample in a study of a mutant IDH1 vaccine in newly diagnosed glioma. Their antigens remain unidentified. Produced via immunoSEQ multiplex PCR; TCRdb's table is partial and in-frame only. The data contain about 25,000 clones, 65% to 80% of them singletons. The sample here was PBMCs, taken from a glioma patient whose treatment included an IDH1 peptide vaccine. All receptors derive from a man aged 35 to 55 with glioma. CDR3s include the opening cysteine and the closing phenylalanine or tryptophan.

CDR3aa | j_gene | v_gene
CASSLGWSGGEETQYF | TRBJ2-5 | TRBV11-3
CATSRGAQRGLYEQYF | TRBJ2-7 | TRBV15
CASRDNRDPYNEQFF | TRBJ2-1 | TRBV2
CASSARGLPADTQYF | TRBJ2-3 | TRBV9
CASSFGAGNTDTQYF | TRBJ2-3 | TRBV11-2
CASRKGGQETQYF | TRBJ2-5 | TRBV6-6
CASSQFGTGGNTEAFF | TRBJ1-1 | TRBV5-6
CASRGQTGELFF | TRBJ2-2 | TRBV19
CASSWSGELFF | TRBJ2-2 | TRBV4-1
CASSRQGGETQYF | TRBJ2-5 | TRBV4-1
CAWNPQHF | TRBJ1-5 | TRBV30
CASSLGPEAFF | TRBJ1-1 | TRBV11-2
CASRGTANTGELFF | TRBJ2-2 | TRBV2
CASMGPLEDDTNEKLFF | TRBJ1-4 | TRBV19
CASTPGGSSYNEQFF | TRBJ2-1 | TRBV7-9
CASSSGSRNTGELFF | TRBJ2-2 | TRBV6-5
CASSTDRQNIQYF | TRBJ2-4 | TRBV5-1
CSVGGPTHNEKLFF | TRBJ1-4 | TRBV29-1
CASSQRGTVRTGELFF | TRBJ2-2 | TRBV14
CASSLWRRIGNTGELFF | TRBJ2-2 | TRBV7-9
CASSQTPGLAVSGANVLTF | TRBJ2-6 | TRBV28
CASSWLTSGSRNEQFF | TRBJ2-1 | TRBV9
CASSEGDSSYEQYF | TRBJ2-7 | TRBV6-5
CASSQVGGSPDTQYF | TRBJ2-3 | TRBV4-2
CASSIRPSSKTGDTQYF | TRBJ2-3 | TRBV19
CASTHLGERGGYEQYF | TRBJ2-7 | TRBV25-1
CASSIGQGGTEAFF | TRBJ1-1 | TRBV19
CASSPLVVRNEQFF | TRBJ2-1 | TRBV7-2
CSTLGGPNEKLFF | TRBJ1-4 | TRBV29-1
CASSAGTGVGYTF | TRBJ1-2 | TRBV6-1
CASRPTLNTEAFF | TRBJ1-1 | TRBV10-1
CASSLERVEGANVLTF | TRBJ2-6 | TRBV5-1
CASSQTVLKRDSLYF | TRBJ1-6 | TRBV4-1
CASSPVGVMNTEAFF | TRBJ1-1 | TRBV2
CASSRRDTDYGYTF | TRBJ1-2 | TRBV5-8
CASSLVGTGENF | TRBJ2-7 | TRBV5-6
CASSRSREEDTQYF | TRBJ2-3 | TRBV4-3